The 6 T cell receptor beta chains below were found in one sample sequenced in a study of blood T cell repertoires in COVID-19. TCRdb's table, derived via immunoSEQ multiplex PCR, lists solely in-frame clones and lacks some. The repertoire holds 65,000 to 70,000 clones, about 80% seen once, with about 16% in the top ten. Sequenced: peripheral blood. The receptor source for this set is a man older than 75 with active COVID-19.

The CDR3 loop is CASSLKGGDEQFF. The CDR3 DNA is TGTGCCAGCAGCCTTAAAGGGGGGGATGAGCAGTTCTTC. The chain combines TRBV5-4 with TRBJ2-1; D is possibly TRBD2 (7 bases). Germline V CDR1 and CDR2: SGHNT, YYREEE (reference sequence). The CDR3 runs to 13 residues. V gave up 4 bases and J gave up 8 bases, with 13 bases separating them. Full variable domain (rest looked up from reference TRBV5-4 and TRBJ2-1): ETGVTQSPTHLIKTRGQQVTLRCSSQSGHNTVSWYQQALGQGPQFIFQYYREEENGRGNFPPRFSGLQFPNYSSELNVNALELDDSALYLCASSLKGGDEQFFGPGTRLTVL.

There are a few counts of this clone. The chain's CDR3 is CASARDRETDTQYF. Here the CDR3 DNA reads TGTGCCAGCGCCCGGGACAGGGAGACAGATACGCAGTATTTT. V usage is TRBV6-4 and J usage is TRBJ2-3, with 9 bases identical to TRBD1. V lost 8 bases to trimming and J lost 3 bases; unmatched junction nucleotides: 6. The length of the CDR3 is 14 residues. Germline CDR1 is MRHNA and CDR2 is SNTAGT.

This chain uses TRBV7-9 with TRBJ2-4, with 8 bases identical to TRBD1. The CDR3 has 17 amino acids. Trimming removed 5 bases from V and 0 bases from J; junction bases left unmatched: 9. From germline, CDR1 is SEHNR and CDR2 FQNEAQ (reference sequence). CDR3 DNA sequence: TGTGCCAGCAGCGACACCGGGACAGGTTTAGCCAAAAACATTCAGTACTTC. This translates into CASSDTGTGLAKNIQYF.

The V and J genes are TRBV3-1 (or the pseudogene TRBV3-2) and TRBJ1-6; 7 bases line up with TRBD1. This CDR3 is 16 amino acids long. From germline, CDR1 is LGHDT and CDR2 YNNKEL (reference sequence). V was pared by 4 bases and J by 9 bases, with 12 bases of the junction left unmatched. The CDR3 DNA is TGTGCCAGCAGCCCTGACCTTGGGACAGAAGGTTCACCCCTCCACTTT. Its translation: CASSPDLGTEGSPLHF.

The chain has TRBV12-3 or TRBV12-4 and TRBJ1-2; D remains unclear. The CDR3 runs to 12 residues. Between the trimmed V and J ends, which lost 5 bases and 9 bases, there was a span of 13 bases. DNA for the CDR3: TGTGCCAGCAGTCGCATGACTCTAAGCTACACCTTC. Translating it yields CASSRMTLSYTF.

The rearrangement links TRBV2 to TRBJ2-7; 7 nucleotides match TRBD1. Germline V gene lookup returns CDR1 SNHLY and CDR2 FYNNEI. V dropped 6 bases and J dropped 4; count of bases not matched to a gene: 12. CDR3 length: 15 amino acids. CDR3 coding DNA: TGTGCCAGCAGACGATCCTTAATACAGGGGTACGAGCAGTACTTC. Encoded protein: CASRRSLIQGYEQYF.